This T cell receptor beta chain was obtained from a study of blood T cell repertoires in COVID-19. Study-wide context: Samples came from the United States, Italy and Spain, spanning acute and convalescent COVID-19. T cells, B-cell-depleted T cells, or PBMCs provided the cDNA or gDNA that served as material.

The CDR3 runs to 16 residues. The ends were cut back, 5 bases at V and 0 bases at J, with 14 bases in the middle. The germline V gene encodes CDR1 SNHLY and CDR2 FYNNEI. TCRdb keeps only in-frame clones here, not all; method: immunoSEQ multiplex PCR. Of roughly 71,000 clones listed, 85% are singletons. Input material: peripheral blood. The receptor comes from a man aged 45-65 years with acute or convalescent COVID-19. The chain is built from TRBV2 and TRBJ2-4; no clear D gene. This CDR3 is CASSYLPQEAKNIQYF. Written as DNA, the CDR3 is TGTGCCAGCAGTTACCTACCCCAGGAAGCCAAAAACATTCAGTACTTC.